The rows below give T cell receptor beta chains drawn from one sample of a study of CD8+ T cells in alopecia areata. Using immunoSEQ multiplex PCR, the repertoire was profiled, and TCRdb retains in-frame clones only, with some absent. This table has about 200,000 clones, roughly 60% appearing once. The material was CD4+ T cells sorted from blood, obtained at week 24, from a patient treated with tofacitinib. The receptors come from a human donor with alopecia areata. CDR3s include the opening cysteine and the closing phenylalanine or tryptophan. The order of the fields is CDR3 DNA, CDR3 protein, D gene, CDR3 length, clone size, V gene, J gene. The D gene is left open where the match is weak. A clone size is listed for some rows: how often the clone was seen (once, few, many), or a class if it is expanded.

CDR3nt: TGCGCCAGCAGCCAAGATTCGGGGACAGGAATGCGGACCCAGTACTTC
CDR3aa: CASSQDSGTGMRTQYF
d_gene: TRBD1
len: 16
abundance: -
v_gene: TRBV4-3
j_gene: TRBJ2-5

CDR3nt: TGCGCCAGCAGCTTGGATGGCTCTGGGGCCAACGTCCTGACTTTC
CDR3aa: CASSLDGSGANVLTF
d_gene: -
len: 15
abundance: few
v_gene: TRBV5-1
j_gene: TRBJ2-6

CDR3nt: TGTGCCAGCGGATTGGATCCGGGGTACTTC
CDR3aa: CASGLDPGYF
d_gene: -
len: 10
abundance: -
v_gene: TRBV7-9
j_gene: TRBJ2-5

CDR3nt: TGTGCCAGCAGCGCTAGGAGGGAAGAAGAGACCCAGTACTTC
CDR3aa: CASSARREEETQYF
d_gene: -
len: 14
abundance: few
v_gene: TRBV7-2
j_gene: TRBJ2-5

CDR3nt: TGTGCCAGCAGAACGGAAGGACAGGGAGGGGAAAAACTGTTTTTT
CDR3aa: CASRTEGQGGEKLFF
d_gene: TRBD1
len: 15
abundance: -
v_gene: TRBV27
j_gene: TRBJ1-4

CDR3nt: TGCGCCAGCAGCCATGGTAGGCGGACTGAAGCTTTCTTT
CDR3aa: CASSHGRRTEAFF
d_gene: -
len: 13
abundance: -
v_gene: TRBV4-3
j_gene: TRBJ1-1

CDR3nt: TGTGCCAGCAGCGCGGACAGGGCTACCTACGAGCAGTACTTC
CDR3aa: CASSADRATYEQYF
d_gene: TRBD1
len: 14
abundance: -
v_gene: TRBV7-9
j_gene: TRBJ2-7

CDR3nt: TGCAGCGTGTGGACAGGGAACAGCGGAGATACGCAGTATTTT
CDR3aa: CSVWTGNSGDTQYF
d_gene: TRBD1
len: 14
abundance: -
v_gene: TRBV29-1
j_gene: TRBJ2-3

CDR3nt: TGTGCCAGCAGCTCTGGTCGGACCCAACGGGAAAAACTGTTTTTT
CDR3aa: CASSSGRTQREKLFF
d_gene: -
len: 15
abundance: -
v_gene: TRBV7-6
j_gene: TRBJ1-4

CDR3nt: TGTGCCAGCAGCTCAGGGGGCGCCGAATCCTATGGCTACACCTTC
CDR3aa: CASSSGGAESYGYTF
d_gene: TRBD1
len: 15
abundance: -
v_gene: TRBV27
j_gene: TRBJ1-2

CDR3nt: TGCGCCAGCAGCCGAAGCCTGGTGAGGGGCGAGCAGTACTTC
CDR3aa: CASSRSLVRGEQYF
d_gene: -
len: 14
abundance: -
v_gene: TRBV4-3
j_gene: TRBJ2-7

CDR3nt: TGTGCCAGTAGCCGAATACGGGGCTACTCTGGAAACACCATATATTTT
CDR3aa: CASSRIRGYSGNTIYF
d_gene: -
len: 16
abundance: few
v_gene: TRBV9
j_gene: TRBJ1-3

CDR3nt: TGTGCCAGCAGCGAAATCAGGGGAGGGGAGACCCAGTACTTC
CDR3aa: CASSEIRGGETQYF
d_gene: -
len: 14
abundance: -
v_gene: TRBV6-6
j_gene: TRBJ2-5

CDR3nt: TGCAGCGTTGAATCAGGAGACAGGGTCGCTGAAGCTTTCTTT
CDR3aa: CSVESGDRVAEAFF
d_gene: TRBD1
len: 14
abundance: -
v_gene: TRBV29-1
j_gene: TRBJ1-1

CDR3nt: TGTGCCAGCAGTGAACTTGCGGGACGAGGGAATGAGCAGTTCTTC
CDR3aa: CASSELAGRGNEQFF
d_gene: -
len: 15
abundance: many
v_gene: TRBV2
j_gene: TRBJ2-1